This T cell receptor beta chain originates from a study of CD8+CD57+ T cells in acquired aplastic anemia. Whoever was chosen for sequencing had shown CD8+CD57+ cell expansion by flow cytometry. The template for TCR beta VDJ and CDR3 sequence profiling was genomic DNA. TCRdb passed the reads through MiXCR, listing each CDR3 protein once. This repertoire shows approximately 180,000 distinct CDR3 sequences, less than 60% found once; its top ten account for about 1.8%. The CDR3 length is 15 residues. V lost 0 bases and J 7 bases, leaving 16 bases between the germline ends. CDR1 and CDR2 from the germline V gene are LGHNA and YSLEER.

Sequencing was carried out using sorted CD4+, CD8+, or CD8+CD57+ T cells (not recorded which) from PBMCs. The chain combines TRBV4-3 with TRBJ2-7; D might be TRBD2 (5 bases). The receptor's source is a human donor with aplastic anemia. CDR3 in amino acids: CASSQDLTLPGEQYF. The CDR3 DNA reads TGCGCCAGCAGCCAAGATCTGACTCTTCCGGGGGAGCAGTACTTC.